This paragraph reports one T cell receptor beta chain. This clonotype turned up a few times. Its antigen is unknown. Base qualities were left out, and no much larger clone turns up one base away. The data were taken from a study of T-cell reconstitution after alpha-beta-depleted transplantation in children (dated by TCRdb to 2016 to 2017). In the study overall: The study quantitatively tracked T-cell immune reconstitution after TCRalphabeta/CD19-depleted allogeneic hematopoietic cell transplantation in children using TCR repertoire profiling.

The method was PCR. Instrument on record: Illumina HiSeq 2500. TCR libraries were prepared with molecular barcoding, using unique molecular identifiers to normalize TCRbeta repertoire quantification. TCRdb handled the public reads itself, with Q25 trimming in fastp and clone calling in MiXCR, and kept productive beta chains. Each entry merges the rows of one CDR3 protein and shows their most common DNA and genes. Counted in this sample were 110,000 or so distinct CDR3 sequences; around 6.4% of them appeared once. The ten largest account for roughly 25% of the sample. The meaning of the sample's treatment or condition label: allogeneic hematopoietic cell transplantation with graft depleted of TCRalphabeta T cells and CD19 B cells. TCRalphabeta/CD19-depleted allogeneic hematopoietic cell grafts were given to the transplant recipients, all of whom were children. Here is what the overall study found, with its caveats: About two months after transplant, the apparently early recovery of alphabetaT-cell counts reportedly depended on just several hundred clones that had expanded rapidly and came from non-depleted graft cells. Hyperexpanded clone frequencies declined over subsequent months; after one year, T-cell counts and TCRbeta diversity were mostly attributed to newly produced T cells. In some patients, the high TCRbeta diversity seen at day 60 was put down to recipient T cells and intrathymic progenitors that had survived conditioning.

The receptor's source is a male patient aged 2-15 years who had a stem cell transplant for acute lymphoblastic leukemia, so the T cells may come from the graft donor. Here the sequenced sample was PBMCs, mostly from graft donor cells, taken 360 days after TCRalphabeta/CD19-depleted stem cell transplant.

The CDR3 reads as follows: CASSFMEGETQYF. The sequenced DNA: TGTGCCAGCAGCTTCATGGAGGGAGAGACCCAGTACTTC. The chain is encoded by TRBV7-7 joined to TRBJ2-5; the D gene is perhaps TRBD2, from 6 matching bases. As encoded in the germline V gene (reference sequence), CDR1 is SSHAT while CDR2 is FNYEAQ. The CDR3 numbers 13 residues from cysteine through phenylalanine. The sequence is cut down to CDR3 DNA, 39 bases in frame from base 1. The trim is 3 bases for V and 4 bases for J, with a gap of 9 bases between the germline ends.